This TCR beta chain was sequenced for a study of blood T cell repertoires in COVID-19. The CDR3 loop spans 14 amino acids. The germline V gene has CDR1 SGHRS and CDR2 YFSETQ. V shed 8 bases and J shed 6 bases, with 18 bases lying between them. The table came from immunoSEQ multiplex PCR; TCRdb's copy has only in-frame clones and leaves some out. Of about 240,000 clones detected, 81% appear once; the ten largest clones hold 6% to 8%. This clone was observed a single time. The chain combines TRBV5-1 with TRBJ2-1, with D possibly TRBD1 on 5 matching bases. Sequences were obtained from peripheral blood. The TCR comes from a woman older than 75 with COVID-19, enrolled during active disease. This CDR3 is CASSTGEHTNEQFF. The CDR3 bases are TGCGCCAGTTCAACAGGCGAACATACCAATGAGCAGTTCTTC.